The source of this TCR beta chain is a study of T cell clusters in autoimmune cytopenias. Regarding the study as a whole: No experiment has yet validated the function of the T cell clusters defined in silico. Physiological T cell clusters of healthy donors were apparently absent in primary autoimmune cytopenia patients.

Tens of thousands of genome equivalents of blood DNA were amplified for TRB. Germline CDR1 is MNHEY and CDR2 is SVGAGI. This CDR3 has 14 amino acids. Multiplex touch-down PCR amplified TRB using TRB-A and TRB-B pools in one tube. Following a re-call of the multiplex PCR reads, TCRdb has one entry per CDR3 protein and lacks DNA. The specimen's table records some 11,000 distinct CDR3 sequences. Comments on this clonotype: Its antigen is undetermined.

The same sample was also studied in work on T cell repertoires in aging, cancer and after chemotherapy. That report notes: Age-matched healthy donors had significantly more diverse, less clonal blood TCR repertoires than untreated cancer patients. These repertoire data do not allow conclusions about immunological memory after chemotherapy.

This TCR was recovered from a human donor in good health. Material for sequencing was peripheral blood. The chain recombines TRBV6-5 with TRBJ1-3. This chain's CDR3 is CASSYSRSGNTIYF.